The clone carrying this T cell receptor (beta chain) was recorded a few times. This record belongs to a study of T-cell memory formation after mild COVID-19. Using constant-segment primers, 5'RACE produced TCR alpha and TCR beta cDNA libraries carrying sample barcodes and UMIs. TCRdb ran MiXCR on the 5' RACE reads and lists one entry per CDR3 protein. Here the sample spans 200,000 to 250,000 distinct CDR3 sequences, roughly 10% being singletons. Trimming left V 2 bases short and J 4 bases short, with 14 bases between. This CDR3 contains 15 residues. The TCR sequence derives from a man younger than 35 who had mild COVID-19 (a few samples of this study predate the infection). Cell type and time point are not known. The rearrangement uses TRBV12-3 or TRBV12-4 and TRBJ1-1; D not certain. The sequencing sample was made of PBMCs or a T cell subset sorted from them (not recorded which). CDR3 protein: CASSLQGMKSTEAFF. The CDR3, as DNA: TGTGCCAGCAGTTTACAAGGGATGAAGAGCACTGAAGCTTTCTTT.